The rows below give T cell receptor beta chains drawn from one sample of a study of siplizumab effects on memory and regulatory T cells. The data were produced by immunoSEQ multiplex PCR, yet TCRdb's version contains in-frame clones alone and is incomplete. The sample yields some 100,000 clones, 92% seen once. The sequenced sample was Tregs sorted from blood. The receptors derive from a human donor in good health. CDR3s include the opening cysteine and the closing phenylalanine or tryptophan. The order of the fields is J gene, D gene, V gene, clone size, CDR3 protein, CDR3 DNA. D genes are given only for firm matches. Expanded clones are given a class, and other clones once, few, many or no size at all.

>TRBJ1-2|NA|TRBV5-6|once
CASSLDGNGYTF
TGTGCCAGCAGCTTGGACGGAAATGGCTACACCTTC
>TRBJ2-2|NA|TRBV2|NA
CASGLRGNTGELFF
TGTGCCAGCGGCTTGAGGGGTAACACCGGGGAGCTGTTTTTT
>TRBJ2-7|TRBD1|TRBV7-9|NA
CASSLTGDAEQYF
TGTGCCAGCAGCTTAACAGGGGATGCCGAGCAGTACTTC
>TRBJ2-7|NA|TRBV7-2|NA
CASSLAGRVYEQYF
TGTGCCAGCAGCTTAGCGGGACGAGTTTACGAGCAGTACTTC
>TRBJ2-4|NA|TRBV15|NA
CATSEGRREKNIQYF
TGTGCCACCAGCGAGGGTCGACGGGAGAAAAACATTCAGTACTTC
>TRBJ2-1|NA|TRBV23-1|NA
CASSQVSHTMRGQFF
TGCGCCAGCAGTCAAGTATCCCATACAATGAGGGGGCAGTTCTTC
>TRBJ2-5|TRBD1|TRBV19|NA
CASSIGQGALETQYF
TGTGCCAGTAGTATCGGCCAGGGGGCCTTAGAGACCCAGTACTTC
>TRBJ2-2|TRBD1|TRBV5-1|NA
CASSSTGGANTGELFF
TGCGCCAGCAGCAGTACAGGGGGCGCGAACACCGGGGAGCTGTTTTTT
>TRBJ2-2|TRBD1|TRBV2|NA
CASRTGTGETGELFF
TGTGCCAGCAGAACCGGGACAGGGGAAACCGGGGAGCTGTTTTTT
>TRBJ2-7|NA|TRBV18|NA
CASSPGALYEQYF
TGTGCCAGCTCACCAGGAGCGCTCTACGAGCAGTACTTC
>TRBJ2-3|TRBD1|TRBV5-1|NA
CASSLDRASTDTQYF
TGCGCCAGCAGCTTAGACAGGGCCAGCACAGATACGCAGTATTTT
>TRBJ2-4|TRBD2|TRBV29-1|NA
CSVEVVVAGLYIQYF
TGCAGCGTTGAAGTTGTAGTAGCGGGATTATACATTCAGTACTTC
>TRBJ1-1|TRBD1|TRBV19|NA
CASSLGGTMNTEAFF
TGTGCCAGTAGTTTAGGGGGCACCATGAACACTGAAGCTTTCTTT
>TRBJ2-1|TRBD2|TRBV5-1|once
CASSLVAGVLDEQFF
TGCGCCAGCAGCTTAGTTGCGGGAGTGTTGGATGAGCAGTTCTTC
>TRBJ1-1|TRBD1|TRBV7-9|NA
CASSSPRQGARTEAFF
TGTGCCAGCAGCTCGCCTCGACAGGGGGCGCGGACTGAAGCTTTCTTT
>TRBJ2-1|TRBD2|TRBV5-1|NA
CASSLGAGGRNEQFF
TGCGCCAGCAGCTTGGGAGCGGGAGGTCGTAATGAGCAGTTCTTC
>TRBJ1-6|NA|TRBV7-6|once
CASSQSPGLRNNSPLHF
TGTGCCAGCAGTCAAAGCCCGGGACTGAGAAATAATTCACCCCTCCACTTT
>TRBJ2-3|NA|TRBV7-9|NA
CASSLGQTTSTDTQYF
TGTGCCAGCAGCTTAGGACAGACTACTAGCACAGATACGCAGTATTTT
>TRBJ2-2|TRBD2|TRBV18|NA
CASSSEDGTSDANTGELFF
TGTGCCAGCTCATCTGAGGACGGGACTAGCGACGCGAACACCGGGGAGCTGTTTTTT
>TRBJ2-2|NA|TRBV7-3|NA
CASSLVTRPGLGELFF
TGTGCCAGCAGCTTAGTCACCCGACCGGGGCTCGGGGAGCTGTTTTTT
>TRBJ2-4|TRBD1|TRBV19|NA
CASAGQGENIQYF
TGTGCCAGTGCTGGACAGGGGGAAAACATTCAGTACTTC
>TRBJ1-3|TRBD1|TRBV6-5|once
CASSRGTGEGNTIYF
TGTGCCAGCAGTAGAGGGACAGGGGAAGGAAACACCATATATTTT
>TRBJ1-5|TRBD1|TRBV19|NA
CASWGQGGNQPQHF
TGTGCCAGTTGGGGACAGGGCGGCAATCAGCCCCAGCATTTT
>TRBJ1-3|NA|TRBV9|NA
CASSPRGWGPGNTIYF
TGTGCCAGCAGCCCCCGCGGATGGGGGCCTGGAAACACCATATATTTT
>TRBJ2-7|TRBD1|TRBV30|NA
CAWSATGTGFYEQYF
TGTGCCTGGAGCGCCACCGGGACAGGGTTCTACGAGCAGTACTTC
>TRBJ2-1|NA|TRBV18|NA
CASSRWESSYNEQFF
TGTGCCAGCTCACGGTGGGAGAGCTCCTACAATGAGCAGTTCTTC
>TRBJ1-4|NA|TRBV29-1|NA
CSVGATGFEKLFF
TGCAGCGTGGGAGCTACAGGGTTTGAAAAACTGTTTTTT
>TRBJ1-2|NA|TRBV19|NA
CASRILGTYGYTF
TGTGCCAGTAGAATCCTGGGCACTTATGGCTACACCTTC
>TRBJ2-7|NA|TRBV11-2|NA
CASSLTVQYF
TGTGCCAGCAGCTTGACAGTCCAGTACTTC
>TRBJ2-7|TRBD1|TRBV27|NA
CASSRTGSSYEQYF
TGTGCCAGCAGTAGGACAGGAAGCTCCTACGAGCAGTACTTC
>TRBJ1-3|TRBD1|TRBV5-4|once
CASSQDRVSSGNTIYF
TGTGCCAGCAGCCAAGACAGGGTCTCCTCTGGAAACACCATATATTTT
>TRBJ2-5|TRBD1|TRBV5-4|once
CASSPGTGDQETQYF
TGTGCCAGCAGTCCCGGGACAGGGGACCAAGAGACCCAGTACTTC
>TRBJ2-7|TRBD1|TRBV6-6|once
CASSYSRDRAYEQYF
TGTGCCAGCAGTTACTCGAGGGACAGGGCCTACGAGCAGTACTTC
>TRBJ2-1|TRBD2|TRBV5-1|NA
CASSSGLAGVVYEQFF
TGCGCCAGCAGCTCGGGACTAGCGGGAGTGGTCTATGAGCAGTTCTTC
>TRBJ1-4|TRBD1|TRBV19|NA
CASSPGTENEKLFF
TGTGCCAGTAGTCCCGGGACAGAGAATGAAAAACTGTTTTTT
>TRBJ2-1|TRBD2|TRBV12-5|NA
CASGLERTSGILNEQFF
TGTGCTAGTGGTTTGGAGCGGACTAGCGGTATATTGAATGAGCAGTTCTTC
>TRBJ2-2|NA|TRBV27|NA
CASSTRQTNTGELFF
TGTGCCAGCAGTACCAGACAGACGAACACCGGGGAGCTGTTTTTT
>TRBJ2-4|NA|TRBV5-1|few
CASSLTDLTGQYF
TGCGCCAGCAGCCTGACGGACCTGACGGGTCAGTACTTC
>TRBJ2-7|NA|TRBV28|NA
CASSTGAPKNYEQYF
TGTGCCAGCAGTACGGGGGCCCCTAAAAACTACGAGCAGTACTTC
>TRBJ2-1|NA|TRBV5-1|NA
CASRRTAEDEQFF
TGCGCCAGCCGACGGACAGCGGAGGATGAGCAGTTCTTC
>TRBJ1-2|NA|TRBV7-9|NA
CASTPTANYGYTF
TGTGCCAGCACCCCGACCGCAAACTATGGCTACACCTTC
>TRBJ2-1|TRBD2|TRBV9|NA
CASSPTSGMSYNEQFF
TGTGCCAGCAGCCCGACTAGCGGGATGAGCTACAATGAGCAGTTCTTC
>TRBJ2-7|NA|TRBV7-9|NA
CASSLGGLPTYEQYF
TGTGCCAGCAGCCTGGGGGGACTGCCAACCTACGAGCAGTACTTC
>TRBJ2-7|NA|TRBV6-5|NA
CASSYWGSSYEQYF
TGTGCCAGCAGTTACTGGGGGAGCTCCTACGAGCAGTACTTC
>TRBJ2-3|TRBD2|TRBV5-1|NA
CASSLDSGGLSTDTQYF
TGCGCCAGCAGCTTGGACTCGGGGGGACTAAGCACAGATACGCAGTATTTT